These 13 T cell receptor beta chains share one sample of origin, sequenced in a study of identifying expanded T cells in peripheral blood (dated by TCRdb to between 2018 and 2021). The library was produced with the immunoSEQ multiplex PCR assay. TCRdb obtained this table from immuneACCESS and retained in-frame rearrangements with V and J assigned. These tables miss some clones; where compared with another copy, unresolved V genes account for less than half of the shortfall, and the remainder is unexplained. In all, the sample holds around 100,000 clones, and 80% to 90% of those were seen once. The biggest ten clones account for approximately 16% of the sample. Sequenced material: blood. The receptors here all came from a person between 18 and 75 years old in good health.

The J gene is TRBJ2-2, the V gene TRBV5-6, with a weak D call TRBD1 (6 bases). Germline V gene sequence: CDR1 SGHDT, CDR2 YYEEEE. Trimming took off 0 bases at V and 5 bases at J, with 20 bases between the two ends. This CDR3 comprises 18 residues. The CDR3 sequence is CASSLVGEGVKKTGELFF. DNA of the CDR3: TGTGCCAGCAGCTTGGTGGGTGAGGGGGTTAAGAAGACCGGGGAGCTGTTTTTT.

The CDR3 nucleotides are TGCGCCAGCAGCCTCGGGACAGCTAATGAAAAACTGTTTTTT. It yields the protein CASSLGTANEKLFF. The chain links TRBV4-3 to TRBJ1-4, with 7 bases lining up with TRBD1. Germline loops: CDR1 LGHNA, CDR2 YSLEER. CDR3 length: 14 residues. Germline trimming cut 4 bases from V and 3 bases from J; bases unmatched to any gene: 2.

The chain recombines TRBV6-5 with TRBJ1-1, with no clear D. The V gene lost 2 bases and the J gene lost 6 bases, with 7 bases spanning the gap. The CDR3 is 12 residues long. CDR1 MNHEY and CDR2 SVGAGI come from the germline V gene. CDR3: CASSYPSAEAFF. CDR3 DNA: TGTGCCAGCAGTTACCCGTCTGCTGAAGCTTTCTTT.

This clone has just one count. The chain is built from TRBV9 and TRBJ2-3, with TRBD1 matching over 7 bases. Germline V CDR1 and CDR2: SGDLS, YYNGEE. V dropped 2 bases and J dropped 3; count of bases not matched to a gene: 9. CDR3 length: 16 residues. The CDR3, as DNA: TGTGCCAGCAGCGTCCTCGTCAGGGGGAAAACAGATACGCAGTATTTT. Protein sequence: CASSVLVRGKTDTQYF.

This rearrangement joins TRBV9 to TRBJ2-7, with D maybe TRBD2 (7 bases). The CDR3 is made up of 17 amino acids. CDR1 and CDR2 from the germline V gene are SGDLS and YYNGEE. V lost 0 bases and J 0 bases, leaving 16 bases between the germline ends. CDR3 bases: TGTGCCAGCAGCGTAGAGGAGGCGGGGGCATACTCCTACGAGCAGTACTTC. Protein product: CASSVEEAGAYSYEQYF. Supplemented by reference TRBV9 and TRBJ2-7, the full variable domain reads DSGVTQTPKHLITATGQRVTLRCSPRSGDLSVYWYQQSLDQGLQFLIQYYNGEERAKGNILERFSAQQFPDLHSELNLSSLELGDSALYFCASSVEEAGAYSYEQYFGPGTRLTVT.

The chain is built from TRBV5-6 and TRBJ1-6; D unresolved. The CDR3 is made up of 16 amino acids. Trimming shortened V by 0 bases and J by 5 bases, and 12 bases separated the two germline ends. CDR1 SGHDT and CDR2 YYEEEE come from the germline V gene. This chain's CDR3 is CASSLEAAGNNSPLHF. Here the CDR3 DNA reads TGTGCCAGCAGCTTGGAGGCCGCGGGGAATAATTCACCCCTCCACTTT. Combining the CDR3 with reference TRBV5-6 and TRBJ1-6 gives the whole variable domain DAGVTQSPTHLIKTRGQQVTLRCSPKSGHDTVSWYQQALGQGPQFIFQYYEEEERQRGNFPDRFSGHQFPNYSSELNVNALLLGDSALYLCASSLEAAGNNSPLHFGNGTRLTVT.

On this clone: Distinct nucleotide sequences in the sample also encode this CDR3. V is TRBV4-1 and J is TRBJ1-5; D perhaps matches TRBD1 (5 bases). Trimming took off 5 bases at V and 3 bases at J, with 20 bases between the two ends. From germline, CDR1 is MGHRA and CDR2 YSYEKL. The CDR3 loop spans 17 amino acids. CDR3 sequence (DNA): TGCGCCAGCAGCTTACGCTGGGGGGACTATCTCAATCAGCCCCAGCATTTT. Amino acid sequence: CASSLRWGDYLNQPQHF.

The genes are TRBV5-1 and TRBJ1-4; D gene ambiguous. The V and J ends lost 1 base and 6 bases respectively, with 10 bases between them. CDR3 length equals 14 residues. CDR1 and CDR2 from the germline V gene are SGHRS and YFSETQ. In nucleotides, the CDR3 is TGCGCCAGCAGCTTGCGGGGTGAGCATGAAAAACTGTTTTTT. It is translated as CASSLRGEHEKLFF.

The CDR3 sequence is CASSDAGVSYNEQFF. Here the CDR3 DNA reads TGTGCCAGCAGCGACGCGGGGGTCTCCTACAATGAGCAGTTCTTC. The chain recombines TRBV9 with TRBJ2-1; the match to TRBD2 covers 7 bases. J gave up 0 bases and V 3 bases, and 3 bases lay outside the gene matches. CDR1 is SGDLS and CDR2 is YYNGEE in the germline V gene. The CDR3 has 15 amino acids.

The rearrangement links TRBV9 to TRBJ2-7, with a possible D match to TRBD2 (5 bases). Germline assignment: CDR1 SGDLS and CDR2 YYNGEE. The CDR3 spans 15 residues. The V gene lost 1 base and the J gene lost 2 bases, with 13 bases spanning the gap. CDR3 loop: CASSVTGETPYEQYF. The CDR3 DNA sequence: TGTGCCAGCAGCGTAACCGGGGAGACCCCCTACGAGCAGTACTTC.

V is TRBV5-1 and J is TRBJ1-3, with D possibly matching TRBD1 (5 bases). Germline V gives CDR1 SGHRS, CDR2 YFSETQ. With 0 bases removed from V and 0 bases from J, the gap between germline ends came to 10 bases. The CDR3 has 16 amino acids. Written as DNA, the CDR3 is TGCGCCAGCAGCTTGGGGGGGACTAGCTCTGGAAACACCATATATTTT. It codes for CASSLGGTSSGNTIYF.

Only one count was recorded for this clone. V usage is TRBV7-9 and J usage is TRBJ1-1; D unresolved. This CDR3 is built from 17 residues. V was pared by 0 bases and J by 2 bases, with 16 bases between. CDR1 SEHNR and CDR2 FQNEAQ come from the germline V gene (reference sequence). CDR3 DNA: TGTGCCAGCAGCTTAGCCCCCGGTAGTGTTCCTAACACTGAAGCTTTCTTT. It encodes CASSLAPGSVPNTEAFF.

This rearrangement joins TRBV6-6 to TRBJ2-3; no clear D. CDR1 and CDR2 (germline): MNHNY, SVGAGI (reference sequence). The V end lost 5 bases, the J end lost 3 bases, and 6 bases lay between the germline ends. There are 12 residues in the CDR3. This CDR3 reads CASSRRTDTQYF. The CDR3 coding sequence is TGTGCCAGCAGTCGAAGGACAGATACGCAGTATTTT.